Sequencing of this TCR beta chain was carried out in a study of cytomegalovirus exposure and HLA in healthy donors. Study-level background: The roughly 120 million unique TCR beta sequences, from 150 million to 200 million T cells, were found by an earlier analysis.

Healthy bone marrow donors formed the donor group. Whereas donors were nominally healthy upon sampling, unrecorded immune exposures were probable. Germline V gene lookup returns CDR1 SGHRS and CDR2 YFSETQ. The CDR3 runs 16 residues. V was cut by 4 bases and J by 4 bases, with 17 bases left in between. Vbeta (60) and Jbeta (13) primers were used in the PCR. The repertoire was sequenced with immunoSEQ multiplex PCR; TCRdb's copy has only in-frame clones and lacks some. The sample comprises 150,000 to 200,000 clones, about 76% of which are singletons, and roughly 7.3% rests with the top ten. Sequenced sample: PBMCs. The chain uses TRBV5-1 and TRBJ2-2, with D perhaps TRBD1 (5 bases). The clonotype comes from a male donor in good health and CMV-seropositive. The DNA of the CDR3 is TGCGCCAGCAGCCCCGGACCAGAAAGGGGCACCGGGGAGCTGTTTTTT. It translates to CASSPGPERGTGELFF.